The rows below give T cell receptor beta chains drawn from one sample of a study of memory CD4+ T cells and cytomegalovirus serostatus. Only in-frame clones appear in the TCRdb table, and some are missing; sequencing was by immunoSEQ multiplex PCR. This table holds just over 25,000 clones, roughly 80% found once. Source material: memory CD4+ T cells from blood. These receptors were collected from an adult in good health and CMV-seronegative. Both conserved end residues are part of each CDR3. The order of the fields is V gene, clone size, J gene, D gene, CDR3 DNA, CDR3 protein. The D gene is left open where the match is weak. Part of the rows lack a size; the others show once, few, many or a class for expanded clones.

V: TRBV29-1
size: few
J: TRBJ1-1
D: TRBD1
DNA: TGCAGCGTTGCCCAGGGACAGATTGAAGCTTTCTTT
CDR3: CSVAQGQIEAFF

V: TRBV29-1
size: -
J: TRBJ2-5
D: -
DNA: TGCAGCGTTCGACAGTGGGAGACCCAGTACTTC
CDR3: CSVRQWETQYF

V: TRBV5-4
size: -
J: TRBJ2-7
D: -
DNA: TGTGCCAGCAGCTTGGCCGCTGCCCAAGGAAGACTACGAGAGCAGTACTTC
CDR3: CASSLAAAQGRLREQYF

V: TRBV28
size: -
J: TRBJ2-4
D: -
DNA: TGTGCCAGCAGTTACGATTCGGGGATCCTAGCCAAAAACATTCAGTACTTC
CDR3: CASSYDSGILAKNIQYF

V: TRBV7-9
size: -
J: TRBJ2-6
D: -
DNA: TGTGCCAGCAGCTCCCGGGGGCAGCAAGCCTCTGGGGCCAACGTCCTGACTTTC
CDR3: CASSSRGQQASGANVLTF

V: TRBV7-9
size: -
J: TRBJ2-1
D: TRBD2
DNA: TGTGCCAGCAGCCCAAGGCGTCTAGCGGGAGTAGATGAGCAGTTCTTC
CDR3: CASSPRRLAGVDEQFF

V: TRBV4-3
size: -
J: TRBJ2-5
D: TRBD2
DNA: TGCGCCAGCAGCCCCCAGGTAGCGGGGCTCCAAGAGACCCAGTACTTC
CDR3: CASSPQVAGLQETQYF

V: TRBV20-1
size: -
J: TRBJ1-2
D: -
DNA: TGCAGTGCCCCCACTTATGGCTACACCTTC
CDR3: CSAPTYGYTF

V: TRBV7-8
size: few
J: TRBJ1-1
D: -
DNA: TGTGCCAGCAGCTTATTGGTGAACACTGAAGCTTTCTTT
CDR3: CASSLLVNTEAFF

V: TRBV7-2
size: -
J: TRBJ2-1
D: TRBD2
DNA: TGTGCCAGCAGCCTAGCGGCTTATAATGAGCAGTTCTTC
CDR3: CASSLAAYNEQFF

V: TRBV7-9
size: -
J: TRBJ1-1
D: -
DNA: TGTGCCAGCAGCGCCCTGGGGACTGAAGCTTTCTTT
CDR3: CASSALGTEAFF

V: TRBV5-1
size: -
J: TRBJ1-2
D: TRBD1
DNA: TGCGCCAGCAGCTTTTTAACAGGGGGCGGCTACACCTTC
CDR3: CASSFLTGGGYTF

V: TRBV4-3
size: -
J: TRBJ1-2
D: TRBD1
DNA: TGCGCCAGCAGCCGGGAGGACAGGGCCCCAAACTATGGCTACACCTTC
CDR3: CASSREDRAPNYGYTF

V: TRBV10-1
size: once
J: TRBJ2-3
D: -
DNA: TGCGCCAGCAGTCCTAGCGAGATCACAGATACGCAGTATTTT
CDR3: CASSPSEITDTQYF

V: TRBV29-1
size: -
J: TRBJ1-1
D: -
DNA: TGCAGCGTTGAAGATCGGGGTGGCACTGAAGCTTTCTTT
CDR3: CSVEDRGGTEAFF

V: TRBV5-8
size: -
J: TRBJ2-1
D: TRBD2
DNA: TGTGCCAGCAGCCCCGGGACTAGCGGGAGCAATGAGCAGCTCTTC
CDR3: CASSPGTSGSNEQLF

V: TRBV12-5
size: -
J: TRBJ2-5
D: -
DNA: TGTGCTAGTGGTTTGCAACCGGAGACCCAGTACTTC
CDR3: CASGLQPETQYF

V: TRBV21-1
size: -
J: TRBJ2-7
D: -
DNA: TGTGCCAGCAGCAAAAAGTTTCACCCAGCGGGGGATCGCGAGCAGTACTTC
CDR3: CASSKKFHPAGDREQYF

V: TRBV6-1
size: -
J: TRBJ1-4
D: TRBD1
DNA: TGTGCCAGCAGTCTCCAGGGGGGGGATGAAAAACTGTTTTTT
CDR3: CASSLQGGDEKLFF

V: TRBV19
size: -
J: TRBJ1-5
D: -
DNA: TGTGCCAGTAGTATAGACGTCCTTAGCAATCAGCCCCAGCATTTT
CDR3: CASSIDVLSNQPQHF

V: TRBV19
size: -
J: TRBJ1-2
D: -
DNA: TGTGCCAGTAACCTAGGGGCGAAGTATGGCTACACCTTC
CDR3: CASNLGAKYGYTF

V: TRBV18
size: few
J: TRBJ1-2
D: -
DNA: TGTGCCAGCTCACCCAGTAACTATGGCTACACCTTC
CDR3: CASSPSNYGYTF

V: TRBV4-3
size: -
J: TRBJ2-1
D: -
DNA: TGCGCCAGCAGCCCCCAGGGCTGGGGCACCTTTACTATCAATGAGCAGTTCTTC
CDR3: CASSPQGWGTFTINEQFF

V: TRBV29-1
size: -
J: TRBJ2-7
D: -
DNA: TGCAGCGTGCAAGGCCAAAGGGCACATTACGAGCAGTACTTC
CDR3: CSVQGQRAHYEQYF

V: TRBV13
size: -
J: TRBJ1-4
D: -
DNA: TGTGCCAGCAGCTTAGGCGGAGCTAATGAAAAACTGTTTTTT
CDR3: CASSLGGANEKLFF

V: TRBV13
size: -
J: TRBJ2-7
D: -
DNA: TGTGCCAGCAGGGGGAGCTCCTACGAGCAGTACTTC
CDR3: CASRGSSYEQYF

V: TRBV4-3
size: -
J: TRBJ2-1
D: -
DNA: TGCGCCAGCAGCCAAGATTACGGTTCCTACAATGAGCAGTTCTTC
CDR3: CASSQDYGSYNEQFF

V: TRBV6-6
size: few
J: TRBJ1-5
D: -
DNA: TGTGCCAGCAGCAGTACACAGCCCCAGCATTTT
CDR3: CASSSTQPQHF

V: TRBV7-8
size: once
J: TRBJ1-3
D: -
DNA: TGTGCCAGCAGCTTAGGTCCCAGTCACTCTGGAAACACCATATATTTT
CDR3: CASSLGPSHSGNTIYF